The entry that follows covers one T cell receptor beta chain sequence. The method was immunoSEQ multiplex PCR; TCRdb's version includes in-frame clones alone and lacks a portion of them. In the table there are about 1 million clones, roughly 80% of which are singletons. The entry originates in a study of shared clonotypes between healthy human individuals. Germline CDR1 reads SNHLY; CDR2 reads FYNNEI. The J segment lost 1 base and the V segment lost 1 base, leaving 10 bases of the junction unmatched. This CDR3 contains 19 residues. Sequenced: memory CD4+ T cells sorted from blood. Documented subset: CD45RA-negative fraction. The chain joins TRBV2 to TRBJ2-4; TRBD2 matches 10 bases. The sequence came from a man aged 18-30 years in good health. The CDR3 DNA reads TGTGCCAGCAGTGAAGACGTGTGGCTAGCGGGAGTGGCCAAAAACATTCAGTACTTC. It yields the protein CASSEDVWLAGVAKNIQYF.